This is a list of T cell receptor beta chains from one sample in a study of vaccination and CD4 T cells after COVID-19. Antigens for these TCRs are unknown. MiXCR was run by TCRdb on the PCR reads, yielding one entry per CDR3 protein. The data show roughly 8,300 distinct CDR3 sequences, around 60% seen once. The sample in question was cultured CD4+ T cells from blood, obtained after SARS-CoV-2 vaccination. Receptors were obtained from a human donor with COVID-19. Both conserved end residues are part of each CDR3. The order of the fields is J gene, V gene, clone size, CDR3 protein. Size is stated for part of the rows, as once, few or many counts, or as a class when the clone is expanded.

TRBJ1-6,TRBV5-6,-,CASSVHQGGVYNSPLHF
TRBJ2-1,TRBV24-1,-,CATSDGGFDEQFF
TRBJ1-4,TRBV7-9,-,CASSFRTTREEKLFF
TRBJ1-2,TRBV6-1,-,CASSERTANYGYTF
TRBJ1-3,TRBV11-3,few,CASSNRTDTGNTIYF
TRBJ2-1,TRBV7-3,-,CASSLGGARYNEQFF
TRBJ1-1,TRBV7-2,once,CASSLREGTEAFF
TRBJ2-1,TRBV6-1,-,CASSEWSSGGAFPEQFF
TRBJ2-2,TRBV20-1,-,CSVRQGRSGTGELFF
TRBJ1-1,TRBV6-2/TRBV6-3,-,CASRDRGGNTEAFF
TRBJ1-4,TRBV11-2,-,CASSLGLLAGTNEKLFF
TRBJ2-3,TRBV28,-,CASRFTQTDTQYF
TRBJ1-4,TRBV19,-,CASSLRSKWEKLFF
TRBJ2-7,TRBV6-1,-,CASTNRNPSSYEQYF
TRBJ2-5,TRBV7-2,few,CASSSGTKETQYF
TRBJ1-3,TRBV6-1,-,CASSEHAFGNTIYF
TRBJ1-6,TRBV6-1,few,CASSKIRRDRGLLNSPLHF
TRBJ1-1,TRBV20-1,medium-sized,CSARNRGWTEAFF
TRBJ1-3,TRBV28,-,CASSPGNTIYF
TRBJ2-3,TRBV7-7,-,CASSLGGGATDTQYF
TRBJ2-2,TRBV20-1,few,CSASKTKDGELFF
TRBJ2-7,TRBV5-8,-,CASSLRGTYEQYF
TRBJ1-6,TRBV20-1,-,CSAPGQGNSPLHF
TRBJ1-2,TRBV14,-,CASSPGVSYGYTF
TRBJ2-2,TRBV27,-,CASRRFGNANTGELFF
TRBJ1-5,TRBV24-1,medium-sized,CATSDPRQGDYQPQHF
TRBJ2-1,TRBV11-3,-,CASSLGVLAGVNYNEQFF
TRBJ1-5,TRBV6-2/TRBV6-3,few,CASSAVPGSNQPQHF
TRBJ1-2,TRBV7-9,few,CASSFGQGLYGYTF
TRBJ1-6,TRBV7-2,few,CASSLRRRDSPLHF
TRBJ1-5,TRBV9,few,CASEISQGARNQPQHF
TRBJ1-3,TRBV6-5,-,CASSYSQGGNTIYF
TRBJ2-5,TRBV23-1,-,CASSPGQGRKTQYF
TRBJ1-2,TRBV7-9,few,CASSLQEYGYTF
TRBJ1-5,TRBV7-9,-,CASSFQGPNQPQHF
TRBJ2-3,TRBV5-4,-,CASSLGQGPGTDTQYF
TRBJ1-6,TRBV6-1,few,CASSPPGAPLHF
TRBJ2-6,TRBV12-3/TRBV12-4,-,CASSLAPGSGANVLTF
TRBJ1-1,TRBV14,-,CASVPLLMNTEAFF
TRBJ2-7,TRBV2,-,CASSPDSGSYEQYF
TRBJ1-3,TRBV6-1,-,CASRQGPNSGNTIYF
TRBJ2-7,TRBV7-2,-,CASSLAGGNSYEQYF
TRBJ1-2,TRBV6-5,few,CASSYGWGDGYGYTF
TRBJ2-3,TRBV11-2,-,CASSYGEGPHTDTQYF
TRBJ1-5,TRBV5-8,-,CASSFTQTGYGYQPQHF
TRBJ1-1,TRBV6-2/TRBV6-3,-,CASRWATTARGTEAFF
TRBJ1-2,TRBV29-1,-,CSSRGSEGYTF
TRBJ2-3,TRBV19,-,CASSIRAGSTDTQYF
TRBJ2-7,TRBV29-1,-,CSVGDTGGEQYF